Here is one T cell receptor beta chain with its context. In this sample, this clone turned up a few times. Its binding antigen is unknown. The input lacks base qualities; no much larger clone sits a single base away. The High Capacity cDNA Reverse Transcription Kit was used to reverse transcribe all of the isolated RNA, meaning that expressed TCRB transcripts were what got sequenced. Naive, central memory and regulatory T cell samples underwent deep immunoSEQ sequencing, averaging around 4 million total reads per sample. Sorted cells were lysed in RLT buffer, and RNA was extracted using DNase-treated RNeasy Micro or Mini kits according to cell number. Each cell subset was processed on its own to prevent cross-contamination, while patient and healthy donor samples were processed together. TCRB sequences were amplified from cDNA with the immunoSEQ multiplex PCR, producing 87-bp fragments spanning the CDR3 region. The amplicons were sequenced using the Illumina HiSeq platform. Turning to the authors' computational methods: Synthetic template baselines were used to correct PCR bias computationally, reads within Hamming distance 2 were collapsed together, and singletons that could not be merged were discarded. Reads were aligned against IMGT to assign V, D and J genes, CDR3 length and insertions or deletions at six rearrangement sites. Within each subset, clonotype counts were normalized to sorted cell number, and only after that were true diversity and Gini coefficients computed with the tcR R package. The overlap coefficient, calculated on TCRB nucleotide sequences, was used to quantify repertoire sharing. As a proxy for the pre-selection repertoire, out-of-frame TCRB sequences from naive cells were analyzed. Here the immuneACCESS table is served through TCRdb, limited to in-frame sequences with V and J called. Missing clones are a known gap in these copies; in checked studies unresolved V genes cover under half, and the rest lacks a known reason. For V, J and clone size, that table is used; D and trimming come from the DNA. The sample data list hundreds of thousands of clones, and about 14% of these were observed just once. Approximately 0.039% of the sample is in the top ten clones.

A single peripheral blood draw of around 120 mL on average was collected from each donor into heparinised tubes. A BD FACSAria II was used to sort naive, central memory, regulatory and stem cell-like memory CD4+ T cells with a panel that included CD45RO, CCR7, CD25, CD127, CD95 and CD27. A purity above 98% was achieved for all sorted populations. PBMCs were separated immediately by Lymphoprep density gradient centrifugation and were stained directly, without being cultured. Samples were stained and sorted in pairs, with one healthy donor and one patient per experiment, so that batch effects were minimized. These data are taken from a study of beta chain features in type 1 diabetes listed by TCRdb under 2018. With respect to the entire study: No differences in mean age, gender distribution, total cell number or subset yield were found between patients and healthy donors. A total of approximately 100 million sorted cells were examined across all samples, and the number of cells per subset was strongly correlated with RNA yield. The study compared the TCRB repertoires of sorted circulating CD4+ T cell subsets in recently diagnosed type 1 diabetes patients with those in matched healthy donors. Regulatory and stem cell-like memory subsets were obtained from only 8 patients and roughly eight healthy donors, while naive and central memory subsets were obtained from all 28 donors. Results the study describes overall, beyond this receptor: Naive, central memory and regulatory TCRB repertoires appeared more similar among patients than among healthy donors. Patients with type 1 diabetes made fewer insertions and deleted more nucleotides at VDJ recombination sites, implying thymic rearrangement abnormalities. A moderate but significant shortening of TCRB CDR3 length was observed in type 1 diabetes patients in all four CD4+ subsets. PCR might favor shorter templates, but patient and control samples were amplified and corrected together, so any skew would affect both groups equally. Because small numbers of individuals were included in the HLA sub-analyses, any influence of HLA type on TCRB rearrangement was left unresolved. Sequencing cDNA rather than genomic DNA could over-represent highly expressing activated cells, although activation and CD3 levels did not differ between groups.

V is pared back by 5 bases and J by 1 base, with 16 bases lying between the germline termini. The germline V gene provides CDR1 SGHTA and CDR2 FQGTGA. The CDR3 runs 16 amino acids, cysteine and phenylalanine included. The DNA shown is the 48-base CDR3, in frame from base 1. The sequence was collected from a man aged 18 to 29 with type 1 diabetes. The chain is made from TRBV7-3 and TRBJ2-3; the D segment cannot be called with confidence. Specimen: naive CD4+ T cells from blood. This sample's cell subset or site label indicates: true naive CD4+ T cells. At the DNA level, the sequence is TGTGCCAGCAGCCCCCTAGATTGGTATGGCACAGATACGCAGTATTTT. This yields the protein CASSPLDWYGTDTQYF.